The 23 T cell receptor beta chains below come from one sample, sequenced in a study of T cell repertoires in cytomegalovirus infection. Using its own MiXCR run on the reads, TCRdb lists one record per CDR3 protein. This table has some 600,000 distinct CDR3 sequences, less than 25% appearing once. What was sequenced was CD8+ T cells from PBMCs. These receptors were taken from a human donor in good health (CMV status not recorded). Some clones in this sample may be carry-over from other donors' samples.

This clonotype has just one count. The rearrangement uses TRBV5-1 and TRBJ1-1; 7 nucleotides line up with TRBD1. Per germline, CDR1 SGHRS and CDR2 YFSETQ. The CDR3 has 14 amino acids. CDR3 nucleotides: TGCGCGTGCCGGGGGGGACAGATGAACACTGAAGCTTTCTTT. Residues: CACRGGQMNTEAFF.

This clonotype appeared a single time. V usage is TRBV7-9 and J usage is TRBJ2-7; 9 bases agree with TRBD1. This CDR3 has 15 residues. The V and J ends lost 5 bases and 2 bases, in that order; junction bases with no gene match: 7. Germline V gene data show CDR1 as SEHNR and CDR2 as FQNEAQ (reference sequence). CDR3 sequence reads: CASSQGTGLTYEQYV. The CDR3 nucleotides read TGTGCCAGCAGCCAGGGGACAGGGCTCACCTACGAGCAGTACGTC.

This clonotype occurred a few times. The V and J genes are TRBV7-9 and TRBJ2-2; the match to TRBD1 covers 12 bases. CDR1 is SEHNR and CDR2 is FQNEAQ in the germline V gene (reference sequence). With V trimmed by 5 bases and J by 6 bases, 7 bases remained unmatched. CDR3 length equals 16 residues. The CDR3 loop reads CASSPGDRGPSGELFF. The CDR3 DNA follows: TGTGCCAGCAGCCCCGGGGACAGGGGGCCCTCCGGGGAGCTGTTTTTT.

This clonotype was detected ten times or more. This chain joins TRBV7-6 and TRBJ2-1; D not certain. Between the trimmed V and J ends, which lost 5 bases and 8 bases, there was a span of 10 bases. From germline, CDR1 is SGHVS and CDR2 FNYEAQ. There are 12 residues in the CDR3. The DNA of the CDR3 is TGTGCCAGCAGCAACGACATGGATGAGCAGTTCTTC. Encoded protein: CASSNDMDEQFF.

This chain joins TRBV19 and TRBJ2-1; D not resolved. The germline V gene has CDR1 LNHDA and CDR2 SQIVND (reference sequence). Between the trimmed V and J ends, which lost 2 bases and 10 bases, there was a span of 21 bases. This CDR3 is 16 amino acids long. CDR3 sequence: CASSITGPGSRPEQFF. The DNA for the CDR3 is TGTGCCAGTAGTATAACCGGGCCAGGCTCACGCCCAGAGCAGTTCTTC.

This clonotype was counted many times. The rearrangement uses TRBV6-1 and TRBJ1-6; D unresolved. This CDR3 is 13 amino acids long. Germline V gives CDR1 MNHNS, CDR2 SASEGT. V was cut by 8 bases and J by 8 bases, with 13 bases left in between. The CDR3 loop reads CASLNGVYSPLHF. Written as DNA, the CDR3 is TGTGCCAGCTTAAATGGTGTTTATTCACCCCTCCACTTT.

This clonotype was detected a few times. The CDR3 sequence: CASSPESGSNQPQHF. As DNA, the CDR3 is TGTGCCAGCAGCCCAGAGAGCGGATCCAATCAGCCCCAGCATTTT. V is TRBV7-4 and J is TRBJ1-5; D is undetermined. V was pared by 5 bases and J by 3 bases, with 14 bases between. The germline V gene encodes CDR1 SGHVT and CDR2 SQSDAQ. This CDR3 is 15 amino acids long.

This clonotype was seen a handful of times. The rearrangement joins TRBV5-4 to TRBJ2-1; D is perhaps TRBD1 (6 bases). The CDR3 consists of 13 residues. V was shortened by 2 bases and J by 8 bases, with 11 bases between the two germline ends. Germline lookup yields CDR1 SGHNT and CDR2 YYREEE (reference sequence). In DNA form, the CDR3 reads TGTGCCAGCAGCTTTAATGGGGGCGATGAGCAGTTCTTC. Its translation is CASSFNGGDEQFF.

In its sample, this clonotype was seen a few times. The CDR3 sequence is CASTITAAGVVYEQYV. CDR3 DNA sequence: TGTGCCAGCACTATCACCGCAGCAGGGGTGGTCTACGAGCAGTACGTC. The V call is TRBV2, the J call TRBJ2-7; D might be TRBD1 (6 bases). Germline CDR1 reads SNHLY; CDR2 reads FYNNEI. This CDR3 is built from 16 residues. Between the trimmed V and J ends, which lost 7 bases and 3 bases, there was a span of 22 bases.

Ten or more counts support this clonotype. As DNA, the CDR3 is TGTGCCAGCAGAACCCGAACTAGCGGGGGGATCTTGGGGGAGCTGTTTTTT. As protein: CASRTRTSGGILGELFF. The chain employs TRBV6-6 and TRBJ2-2, with 12 positions matching TRBD2. The CDR3 sequence is 17 residues long. Germline CDR1 reads MNHNY; CDR2 reads SVGAGI (reference sequence). Trimming at V came to 6 bases and at J to 8 bases, leaving 13 bases not matched to a gene.

This clonotype has only a few counts. V and J are TRBV2 and TRBJ1-1, with D uncertain. The ends were cut back, 8 bases at V and 0 bases at J, with 22 bases in the middle. Germline CDR1 is SNHLY and CDR2 is FYNNEI. This CDR3 contains 17 residues. This chain's CDR3 is CASPNKGGGRMNTEAFF. DNA for the CDR3: TGTGCCAGCCCTAATAAAGGAGGAGGACGGATGAACACTGAAGCTTTCTTT.

The chain has TRBV28 and TRBJ1-1; D uncertain. The CDR3 is made up of 14 amino acids. V lost 3 bases to trimming and J lost 3 bases, with 11 bases between them. The V gene's germline CDR1 is MDHEN and CDR2 SYDVKM. The CDR3 region is CASSFFNRDTEAFF. CDR3 nucleotide sequence: TGTGCCAGCAGTTTCTTCAACCGGGACACTGAAGCTTTCTTT.

The chain employs TRBV14 and TRBJ2-2, with D maybe TRBD1 (6 bases). The CDR3 extends over 15 amino acids. V was clipped by 3 bases and J by 5 bases, with 13 bases between them. Germline V lookup: CDR1 SGHDN, CDR2 FVKESK. CDR3 sequence (DNA): TGTGCCAGCAGCCAGCTACAGGGAGTGACCGGGGAGCTGTTTTTT. Its protein product is CASSQLQGVTGELFF.

This clonotype has only a few counts. The chain joins TRBV5-4 to TRBJ1-6, with 7 bases matching TRBD1. The CDR3 has 17 amino acids. Germline V gene data show CDR1 as SGHNT and CDR2 as YYREEE (reference sequence). Unmatched junction bases numbered 8, after V lost 5 bases and J lost 0 bases. The CDR3 here is CASRRQGESSYNSPLHF. In DNA form, the CDR3 reads TGTGCCAGCAGGCGACAGGGCGAAAGCTCCTATAATTCACCCCTCCACTTT.

The rearrangement joins TRBV3-1 to TRBJ1-1; D call uncertain. From germline, CDR1 is LGHDT and CDR2 YNNKEL (reference sequence). The CDR3 is 15 amino acids. Trimming removed 4 bases from V and 1 base from J, with 13 bases in between. CDR3 protein: CASSPAPLWNTEAFF. The CDR3 bases are TGTGCCAGCAGCCCAGCTCCACTTTGGAACACTGAAGCTTTCTTT.

The table lists this clonotype with a few counts. This chain links TRBV7-9 with TRBJ1-5; 7 nucleotides align to TRBD1. V was pared by 5 bases and J by 6 bases, with 10 bases of the junction left unmatched. The CDR3 has 15 amino acids. Looked up from germline, CDR1 is SEHNR and CDR2 is FQNEAQ (reference sequence). CDR3 loop: CASSPTTGLGQPQHF. The CDR3 DNA reads TGTGCCAGCAGCCCAACGACAGGGTTAGGTCAGCCCCAGCATTTT.

V gene TRBV27 combines with J gene TRBJ2-7; 11 nucleotides match TRBD1. Germline V lookup: CDR1 MNHEY, CDR2 SMNVEV (reference sequence). V was clipped by 3 bases and J by 3 bases; unmatched bases: 7. This CDR3 contains 16 residues. DNA for the CDR3: TGTGCCAGCAGTTTGGAAGGGACAGGGGGAGTCTACGAGCAGTACTTC. Protein sequence: CASSLEGTGGVYEQYF.

The genes are TRBV6-2 or TRBV6-3 and TRBJ2-3; tentative D call: TRBD2 (6 bases). Germline V gene sequence: CDR1 MNHEY, CDR2 SVGEGT. CDR3 length: 17 residues. V gave up 4 bases and J gave up 3 bases, with 20 bases separating them. The CDR3 loop is CASSSTRGEATTDTQYF. In nucleotides, the CDR3 is TGTGCCAGCAGTTCCACTCGCGGGGAGGCTACGACAGATACGCAGTATTTT.

The chain combines TRBV7-2 with TRBJ2-1, with D unclear. Germline lookup yields CDR1 SGHTA and CDR2 FQGNSA. This CDR3 has 14 residues. Trimming shortened V by 2 bases and J by 0 bases, and 5 bases separated the two germline ends. Here the CDR3 reads CASSLLVSYNEQFF. CDR3 DNA sequence: TGTGCCAGCAGCTTACTGGTCTCCTACAATGAGCAGTTCTTC.

This clonotype was recorded a few times. An end of the junction differs from the germline gene, which may be a read error. The V and J genes are TRBV2 and TRBJ2-1, with D possibly TRBD2 on 6 matching bases. Germline V gene lookup returns CDR1 SNHLY and CDR2 FYNNEI. The CDR3 covers 15 residues. Here the CDR3 DNA reads TGCGCCAGCAGCGCGGGACTTTCATTATACAATGAGCAGTTCTTC. Translated: CASSAGLSLYNEQFF.

At least ten counts were recorded for this clonotype. V and J are TRBV28 and TRBJ2-1, with D perhaps matching TRBD1 or TRBD2 (5 bases each). The CDR3 is 15 residues long. The V end was cut by 7 bases, the J end by 5 bases, with 18 bases between. CDR1 and CDR2 (germline): MDHEN, SYDVKM. The CDR3 DNA reads TGTGCCAGCACTGAACGGGGCCTTAGGGACAATGAGCAGTTCTTC. It translates to CASTERGLRDNEQFF.

J is TRBJ2-3 and V is TRBV29-1, with TRBD2 matching over 9 bases. The length of the CDR3 is 14 residues. V was clipped by 6 bases and J by 4 bases; unmatched bases: 8. Per the germline V gene, CDR1 is SQVTM and CDR2 is ANQGSEA. The CDR3 region is CSVHGSGGPDTQYF. The CDR3 DNA reads TGCAGCGTCCACGGGAGCGGGGGGCCAGATACGCAGTATTTT.

In its sample, this clonotype was seen many times. The rearrangement uses TRBV7-6 and TRBJ2-5, with 11 nucleotides matching TRBD1. The CDR3 is made up of 15 amino acids. Germline loops: CDR1 SGHVS, CDR2 FNYEAQ. V lost 5 bases and J lost 3; bases outside the gene matches: 5. CDR3 amino acids: CASSPWDRGKETQYF. The CDR3 coding sequence is TGTGCCAGCAGCCCGTGGGACAGGGGGAAAGAGACCCAGTACTTC.